The source of this T cell receptor (beta chain) is a study of vaccination effects on CD4 cells after COVID-19. Looking at the study overall: Vaccine administered to participants consisted of two doses of either BNT162b2 or mRNA-1273.

As regards this clone: Antigen: not known.

Sequencing followed a ViraFEST assay step that expanded antigen-specific CD4+ T cells with viral peptide pools. Between days 9 and 11 of culture, CD4+ T cells were separated out. Vaccinated recipients, who were negative for nucleocapsid antibodies, had no history of SARS-CoV-2 infection. IL-2 medium took the place of half the medium on both days 3 and 7. The table came from immunoSEQ multiplex PCR; TCRdb's copy has only in-frame clones and leaves some out. The data contain around 79,000 clones, 78% of them singletons. Between the trimmed V and J ends, which lost 5 bases and 3 bases, there was a span of 19 bases. CDR3 length: 17 amino acids. Germline V gene sequence: CDR1 SGHTA, CDR2 FQGTGA. Study-wide results and caveats: Just 1 of 255 vaccine-induced clones in healthy recipients was cross-reactive. Marked clonal contraction of both clone types appeared late after vaccination.

This sequence was found in a human donor who received a COVID-19 vaccine. The sequencing used CD4+ T cells from PBMCs cultured with SARS-CoV-2 spike peptides, collected before COVID-19 vaccination. V usage is TRBV7-3 and J usage is TRBJ2-2; D might be TRBD1 (5 bases). The CDR3 sequence: CASSPRIRGSDTGELFF. CDR3 nucleotides: TGTGCCAGCAGCCCTAGAATTAGGGGAAGTGACACCGGGGAGCTGTTTTTT.